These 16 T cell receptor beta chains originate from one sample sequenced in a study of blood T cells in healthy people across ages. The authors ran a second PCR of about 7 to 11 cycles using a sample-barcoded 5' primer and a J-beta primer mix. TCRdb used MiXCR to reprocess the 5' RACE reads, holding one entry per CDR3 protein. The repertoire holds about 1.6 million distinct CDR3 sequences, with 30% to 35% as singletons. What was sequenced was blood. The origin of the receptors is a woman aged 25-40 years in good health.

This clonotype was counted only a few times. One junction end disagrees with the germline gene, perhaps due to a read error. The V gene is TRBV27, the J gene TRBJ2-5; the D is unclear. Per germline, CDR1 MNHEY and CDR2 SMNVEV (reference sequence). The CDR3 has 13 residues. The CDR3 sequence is CACSLGIMETQYF. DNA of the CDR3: TGTGCCTGCAGTTTAGGGATAATGGAGACCCAGTACTTC.

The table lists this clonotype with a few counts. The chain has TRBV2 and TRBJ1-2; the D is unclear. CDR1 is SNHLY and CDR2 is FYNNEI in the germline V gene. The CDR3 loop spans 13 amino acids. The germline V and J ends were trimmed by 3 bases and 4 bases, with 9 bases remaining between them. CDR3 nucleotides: TGTGCCAGCAGTGATTACCTGAGCTATGGCTACACCTTC. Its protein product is CASSDYLSYGYTF.

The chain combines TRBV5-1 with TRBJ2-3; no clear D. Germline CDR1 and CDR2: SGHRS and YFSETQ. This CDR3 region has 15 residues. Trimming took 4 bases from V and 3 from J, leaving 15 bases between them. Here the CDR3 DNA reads TGCGCCAGCAGCCTAATCCGGGCTAGGACAGATACGCAGTATTTT. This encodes CASSLIRARTDTQYF. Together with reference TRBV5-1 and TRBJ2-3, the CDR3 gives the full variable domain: KAGVTQTPRYLIKTRGQQVTLSCSPISGHRSVSWYQQTPGQGLQFLFEYFSETQRNKGNFPGRFSGRQFSNSRSEMNVSTLELGDSALYLCASSLIRARTDTQYFGPGTRLTVL.

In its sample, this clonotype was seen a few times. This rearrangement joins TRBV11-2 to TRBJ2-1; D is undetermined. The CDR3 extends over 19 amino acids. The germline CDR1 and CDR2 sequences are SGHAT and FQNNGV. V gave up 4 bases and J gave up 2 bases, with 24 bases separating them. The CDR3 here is CASSSVGLRNPMTYNEQFF. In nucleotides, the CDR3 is TGTGCCAGCAGCTCTGTCGGGCTTCGGAACCCCATGACCTACAATGAGCAGTTCTTC.

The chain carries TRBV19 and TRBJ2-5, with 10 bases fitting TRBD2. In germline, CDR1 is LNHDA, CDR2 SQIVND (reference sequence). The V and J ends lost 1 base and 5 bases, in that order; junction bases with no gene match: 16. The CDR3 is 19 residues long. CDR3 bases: TGTGCCAGTAGTATAGGGCTAGCGGGAGACGGGTATAATAGGGAGACCCAGTACTTC. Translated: CASSIGLAGDGYNRETQYF.

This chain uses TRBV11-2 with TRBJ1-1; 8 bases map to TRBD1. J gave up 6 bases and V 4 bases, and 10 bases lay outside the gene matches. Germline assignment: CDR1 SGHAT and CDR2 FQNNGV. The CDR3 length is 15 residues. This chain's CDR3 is CASSSIRGQAPEAFF. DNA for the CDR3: TGTGCCAGCAGCTCCATTCGGGGACAGGCTCCTGAAGCTTTCTTT.

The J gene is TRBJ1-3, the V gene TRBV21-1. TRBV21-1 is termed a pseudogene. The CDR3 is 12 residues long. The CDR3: CASGTSGNTIYF. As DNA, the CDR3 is TGTGCCAGCGGCACATCCGGAAACACCATATATTTT.

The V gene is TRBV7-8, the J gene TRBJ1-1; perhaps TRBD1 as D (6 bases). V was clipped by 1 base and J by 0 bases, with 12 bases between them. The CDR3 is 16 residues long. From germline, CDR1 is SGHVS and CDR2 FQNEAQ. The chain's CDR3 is CASSLENREVNTEAFF. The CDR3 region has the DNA TGTGCCAGCAGCTTAGAAAACAGGGAGGTGAACACTGAAGCTTTCTTT.

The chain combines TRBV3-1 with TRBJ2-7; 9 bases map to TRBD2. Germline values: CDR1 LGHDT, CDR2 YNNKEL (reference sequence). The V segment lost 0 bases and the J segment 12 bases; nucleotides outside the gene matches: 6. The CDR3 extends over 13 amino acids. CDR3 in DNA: TGTGCCAGCAGCCAAGAAACTAGCGGGCCATCGTACTTC. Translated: CASSQETSGPSYF.

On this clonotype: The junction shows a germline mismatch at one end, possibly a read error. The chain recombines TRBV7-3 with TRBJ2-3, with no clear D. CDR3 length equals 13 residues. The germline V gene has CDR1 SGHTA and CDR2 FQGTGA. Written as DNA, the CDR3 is TGTGCCGGCAGCTTGACGAGCACAGATACGCAGTATTTT. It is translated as CAGSLTSTDTQYF.

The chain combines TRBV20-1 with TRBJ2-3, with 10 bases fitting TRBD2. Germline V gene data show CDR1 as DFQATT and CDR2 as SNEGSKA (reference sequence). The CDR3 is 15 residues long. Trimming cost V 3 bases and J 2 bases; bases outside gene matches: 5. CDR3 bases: TGCAGTGCTAGGAAACTAGCGGGGTCCACAGATACGCAGTATTTT. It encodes CSARKLAGSTDTQYF.

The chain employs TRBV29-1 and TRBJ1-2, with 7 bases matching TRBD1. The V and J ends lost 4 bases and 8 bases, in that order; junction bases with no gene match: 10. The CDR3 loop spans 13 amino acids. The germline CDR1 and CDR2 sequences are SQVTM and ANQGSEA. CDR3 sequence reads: CSVGGRQGVGYTF. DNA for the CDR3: TGCAGCGTTGGGGGTCGACAGGGTGTGGGCTACACCTTC.

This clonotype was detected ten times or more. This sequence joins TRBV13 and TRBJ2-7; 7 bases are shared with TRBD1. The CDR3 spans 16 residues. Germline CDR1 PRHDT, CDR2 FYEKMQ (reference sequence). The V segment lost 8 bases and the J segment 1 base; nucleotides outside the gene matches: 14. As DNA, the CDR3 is TGTGCCAGCGTTGGTAGGGGGCATAAAAGTTCCTACGAGCAGTACTTC. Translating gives CASVGRGHKSSYEQYF.

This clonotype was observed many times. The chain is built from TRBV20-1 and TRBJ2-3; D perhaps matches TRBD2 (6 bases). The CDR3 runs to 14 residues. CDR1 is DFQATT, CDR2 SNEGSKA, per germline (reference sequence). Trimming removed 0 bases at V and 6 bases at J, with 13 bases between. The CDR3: CSARDGTGADTQYF. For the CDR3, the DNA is TGCAGTGCTAGAGACGGGACTGGCGCGGATACGCAGTATTTT.

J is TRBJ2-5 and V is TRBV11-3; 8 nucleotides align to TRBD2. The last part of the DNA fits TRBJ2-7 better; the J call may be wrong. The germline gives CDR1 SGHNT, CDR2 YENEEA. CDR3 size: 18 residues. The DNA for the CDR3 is TGTGCCAGCAGCCAAGACCCCCCCGACCGGGAGGGCCTGAACGAGCAGTACTTC. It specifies CASSQDPPDREGLNEQYF.

Here the CDR3 reads CASSSPPIWPNTGELFF. In nucleotides, the CDR3 is TGTGCCAGCAGTTCCCCGCCCATTTGGCCGAACACCGGGGAGCTGTTTTTT. The chain couples TRBV27 to TRBJ2-2, with D uncertain. Trimming took 4 bases from V and 0 from J, leaving 15 bases between them. The CDR3 consists of 17 residues. CDR1 and CDR2 from the germline V gene are MNHEY and SMNVEV (reference sequence).